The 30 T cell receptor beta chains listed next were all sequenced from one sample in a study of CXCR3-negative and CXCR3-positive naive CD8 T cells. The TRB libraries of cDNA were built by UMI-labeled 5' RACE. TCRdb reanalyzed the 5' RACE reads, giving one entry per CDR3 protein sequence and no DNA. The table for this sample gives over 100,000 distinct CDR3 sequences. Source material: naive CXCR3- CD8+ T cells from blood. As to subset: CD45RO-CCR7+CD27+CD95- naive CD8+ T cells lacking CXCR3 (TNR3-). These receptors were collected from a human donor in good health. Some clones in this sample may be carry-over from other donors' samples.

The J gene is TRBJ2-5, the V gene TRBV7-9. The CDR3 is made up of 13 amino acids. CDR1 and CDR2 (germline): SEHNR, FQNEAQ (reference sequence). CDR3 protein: CASSLANQETQYF.

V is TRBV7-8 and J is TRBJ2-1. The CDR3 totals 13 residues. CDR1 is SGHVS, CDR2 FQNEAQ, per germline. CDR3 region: CASSLGHLNEQFF.

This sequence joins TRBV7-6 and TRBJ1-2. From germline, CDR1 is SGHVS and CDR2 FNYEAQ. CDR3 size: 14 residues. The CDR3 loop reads CASSSSADSGGYTF.

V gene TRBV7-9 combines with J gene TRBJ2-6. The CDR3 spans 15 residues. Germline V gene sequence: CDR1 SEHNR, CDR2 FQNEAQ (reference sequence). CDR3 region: CASSRLGFGANVLTF. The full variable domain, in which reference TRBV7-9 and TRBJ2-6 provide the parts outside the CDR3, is DTGVSQNPRHKITKRGQNVTFRCDPISEHNRLYWYRQTLGQGPEFLTYFQNEAQLEKSRLLSDRFSAERPKGSFSTLEIQRTEQGDSAMYLCASSRLGFGANVLTFGAGSRLTVL.

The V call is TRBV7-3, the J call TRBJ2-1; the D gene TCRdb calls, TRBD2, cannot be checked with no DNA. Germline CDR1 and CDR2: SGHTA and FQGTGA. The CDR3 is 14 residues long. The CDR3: CASSTLAGGDEQFF.

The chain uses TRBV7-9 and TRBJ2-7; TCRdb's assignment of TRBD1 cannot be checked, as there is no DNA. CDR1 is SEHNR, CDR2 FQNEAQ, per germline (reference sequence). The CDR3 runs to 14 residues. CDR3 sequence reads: CASSFSGGGYEQYF.

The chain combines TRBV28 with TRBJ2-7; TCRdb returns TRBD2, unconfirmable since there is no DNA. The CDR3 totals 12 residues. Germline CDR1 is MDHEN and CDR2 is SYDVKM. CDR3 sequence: CASSYGGSEQYF.

The CDR3 loop is CSALLAGGGELFF. The V call is TRBV20-1, the J call TRBJ2-2; lacking DNA, the TRBD2 call made by TCRdb goes unchecked. CDR3 length: 13 residues. Germline-derived CDR1 and CDR2 are DFQATT and SNEGSKA (reference sequence).

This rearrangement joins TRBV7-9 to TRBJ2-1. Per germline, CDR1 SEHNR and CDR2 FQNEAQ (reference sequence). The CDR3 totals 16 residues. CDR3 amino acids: CASSSTDSSSYNEQFF.

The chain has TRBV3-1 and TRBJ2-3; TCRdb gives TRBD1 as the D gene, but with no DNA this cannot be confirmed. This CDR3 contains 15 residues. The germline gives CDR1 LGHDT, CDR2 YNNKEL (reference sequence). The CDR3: CASSQDRGFTDTQYF.

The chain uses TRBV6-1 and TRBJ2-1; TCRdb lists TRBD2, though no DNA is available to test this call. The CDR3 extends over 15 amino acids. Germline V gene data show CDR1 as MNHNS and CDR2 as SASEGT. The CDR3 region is CASSDSWVLVNEQFF.

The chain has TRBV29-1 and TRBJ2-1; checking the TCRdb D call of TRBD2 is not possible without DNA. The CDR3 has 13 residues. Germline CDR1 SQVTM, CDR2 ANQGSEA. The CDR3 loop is CSVPSDTYNEQFF.

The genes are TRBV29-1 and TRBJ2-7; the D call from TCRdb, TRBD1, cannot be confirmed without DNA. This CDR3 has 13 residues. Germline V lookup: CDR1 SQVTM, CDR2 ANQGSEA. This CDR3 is CSVRDEISYEQYF.

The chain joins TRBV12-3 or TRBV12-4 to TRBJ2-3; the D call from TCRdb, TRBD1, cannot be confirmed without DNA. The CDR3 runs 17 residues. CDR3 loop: CASSLGTAPGGTDTQYF.

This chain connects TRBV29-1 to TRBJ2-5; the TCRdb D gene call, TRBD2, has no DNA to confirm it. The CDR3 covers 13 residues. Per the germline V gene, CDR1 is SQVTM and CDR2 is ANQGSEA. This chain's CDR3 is CSVEERGGETQYF.

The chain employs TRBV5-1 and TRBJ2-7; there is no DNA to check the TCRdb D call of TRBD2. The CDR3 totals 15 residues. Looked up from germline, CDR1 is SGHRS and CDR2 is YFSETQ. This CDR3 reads CASSSGLAVTYEQYF. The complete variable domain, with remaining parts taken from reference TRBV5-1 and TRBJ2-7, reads KAGVTQTPRYLIKTRGQQVTLSCSPISGHRSVSWYQQTPGQGLQFLFEYFSETQRNKGNFPGRFSGRQFSNSRSEMNVSTLELGDSALYLCASSSGLAVTYEQYFGPGTRLTVT.

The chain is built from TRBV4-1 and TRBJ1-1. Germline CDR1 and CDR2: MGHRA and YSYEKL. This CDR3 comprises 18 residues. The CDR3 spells CASSQDVPTGLDSSEAFF.

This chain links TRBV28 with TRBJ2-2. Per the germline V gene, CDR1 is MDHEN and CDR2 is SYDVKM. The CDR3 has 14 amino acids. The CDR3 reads CASTLTMWSGELFF. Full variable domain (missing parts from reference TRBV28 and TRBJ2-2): DVKVTQSSRYLVKRTGEKVFLECVQDMDHENMFWYRQDPGLGLRLIYFSYDVKMKEKGDIPEGYSVSREKKERFSLILESASTNQTSMYLCASTLTMWSGELFFGEGSRLTVL.

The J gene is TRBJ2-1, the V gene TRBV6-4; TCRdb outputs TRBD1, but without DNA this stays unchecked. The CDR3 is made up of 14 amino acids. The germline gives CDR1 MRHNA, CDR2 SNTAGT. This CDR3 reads CASSKDAKGNEQFF.

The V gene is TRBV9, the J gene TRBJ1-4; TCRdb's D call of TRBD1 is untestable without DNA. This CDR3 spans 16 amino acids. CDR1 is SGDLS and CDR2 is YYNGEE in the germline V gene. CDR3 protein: CASSVEDRLLNEKLFF.

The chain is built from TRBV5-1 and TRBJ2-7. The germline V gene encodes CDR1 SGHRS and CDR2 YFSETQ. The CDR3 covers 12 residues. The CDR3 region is CASSSGVVEQYF.

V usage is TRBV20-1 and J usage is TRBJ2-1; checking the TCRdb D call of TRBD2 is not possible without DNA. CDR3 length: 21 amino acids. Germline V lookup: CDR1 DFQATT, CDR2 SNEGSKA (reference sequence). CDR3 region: CSAREGTGLAGDMDYYNEQFF.

CDR3 residues: CASSFANEQFF. This chain joins TRBV7-6 and TRBJ2-1. The CDR3 sequence is 11 residues long. CDR1 SGHVS and CDR2 FNYEAQ come from the germline V gene.

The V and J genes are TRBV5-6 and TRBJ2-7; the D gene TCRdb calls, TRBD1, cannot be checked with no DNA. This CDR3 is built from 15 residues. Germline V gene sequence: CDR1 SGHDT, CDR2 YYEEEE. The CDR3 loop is CASSLRGTSRYEQYF. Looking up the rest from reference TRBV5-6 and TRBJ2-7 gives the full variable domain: DAGVTQSPTHLIKTRGQQVTLRCSPKSGHDTVSWYQQALGQGPQFIFQYYEEEERQRGNFPDRFSGHQFPNYSSELNVNALLLGDSALYLCASSLRGTSRYEQYFGPGTRLTVT.

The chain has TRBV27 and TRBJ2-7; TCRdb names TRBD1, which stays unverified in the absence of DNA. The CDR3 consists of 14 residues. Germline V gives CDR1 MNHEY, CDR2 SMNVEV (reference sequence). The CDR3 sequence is CASSLGTGGREQYF.

This chain's CDR3 is CSVGSTYEQYF. This rearrangement joins TRBV29-1 to TRBJ2-7. CDR1 is SQVTM and CDR2 is ANQGSEA in the germline V gene. The CDR3 is 11 amino acids.

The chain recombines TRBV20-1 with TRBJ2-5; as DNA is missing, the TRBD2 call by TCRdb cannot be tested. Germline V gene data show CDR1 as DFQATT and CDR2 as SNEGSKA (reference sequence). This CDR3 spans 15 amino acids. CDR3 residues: CSATGAGGPEETQYF.

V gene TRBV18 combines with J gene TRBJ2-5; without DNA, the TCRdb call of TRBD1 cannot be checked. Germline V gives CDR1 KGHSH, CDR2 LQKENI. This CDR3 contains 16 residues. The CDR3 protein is CASSPATGPYQETQYF.

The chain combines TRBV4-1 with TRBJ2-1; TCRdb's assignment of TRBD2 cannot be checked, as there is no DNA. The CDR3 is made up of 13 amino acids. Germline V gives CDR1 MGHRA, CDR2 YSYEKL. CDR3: CASSPPLRGPLFF.

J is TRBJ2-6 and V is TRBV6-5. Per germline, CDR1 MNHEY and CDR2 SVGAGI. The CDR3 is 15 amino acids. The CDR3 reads CASSYRGSGANVLTF.